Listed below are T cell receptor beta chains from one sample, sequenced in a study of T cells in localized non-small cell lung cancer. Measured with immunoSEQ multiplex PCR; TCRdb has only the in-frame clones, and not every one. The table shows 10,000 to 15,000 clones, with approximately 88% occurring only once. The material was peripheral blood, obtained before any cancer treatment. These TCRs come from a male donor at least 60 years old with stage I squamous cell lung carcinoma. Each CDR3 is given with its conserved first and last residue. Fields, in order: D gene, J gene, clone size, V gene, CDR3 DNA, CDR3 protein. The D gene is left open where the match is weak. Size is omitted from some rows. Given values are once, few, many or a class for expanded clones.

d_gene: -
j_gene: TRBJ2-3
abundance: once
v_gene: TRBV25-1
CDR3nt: TGTGCCAGCAGTGAGGGGGGATCAGATACGCAGTATTTT
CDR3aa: CASSEGGSDTQYF

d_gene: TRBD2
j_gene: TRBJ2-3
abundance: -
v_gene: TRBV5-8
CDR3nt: TGTGCCGGTCTCCCTAGCGGCTTCACAGATACGCAGTATTTT
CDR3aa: CAGLPSGFTDTQYF

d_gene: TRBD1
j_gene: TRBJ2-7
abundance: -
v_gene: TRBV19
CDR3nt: TGTGCCGGTAGTAGACGACAGGGTGGGCCCTACGAGCAGTACTTC
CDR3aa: CAGSRRQGGPYEQYF

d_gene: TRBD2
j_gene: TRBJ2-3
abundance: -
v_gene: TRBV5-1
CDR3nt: TGCGCCAGCAGCTTGACAACTAGCGTAGATACGCAGTATTTT
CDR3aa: CASSLTTSVDTQYF

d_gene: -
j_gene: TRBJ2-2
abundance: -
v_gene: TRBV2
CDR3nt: TGTGCCAGCAGGACGGGGGGGGAGCTGTTTTTT
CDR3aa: CASRTGGELFF

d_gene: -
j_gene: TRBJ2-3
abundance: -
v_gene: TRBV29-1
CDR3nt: TGCAGCGAGCAGCGGGTCGGAGATACGCAGTATTTT
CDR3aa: CSEQRVGDTQYF

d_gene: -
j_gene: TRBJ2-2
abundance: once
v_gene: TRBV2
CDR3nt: TGTGCCAGCAGTGGTTCGATCACCGGGGAGCTGTTTTTT
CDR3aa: CASSGSITGELFF

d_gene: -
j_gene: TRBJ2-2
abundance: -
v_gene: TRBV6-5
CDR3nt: TGTGCCAGCAATAGCGCAGCGAACACCGGGGAGCTGTTTTTT
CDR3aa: CASNSAANTGELFF

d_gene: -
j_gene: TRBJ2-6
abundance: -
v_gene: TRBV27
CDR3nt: TGTGCCAGCTGCTCTGGAGGGGGCTTTGGGGCCAACGTCCTGACTTTC
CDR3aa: CASCSGGGFGANVLTF

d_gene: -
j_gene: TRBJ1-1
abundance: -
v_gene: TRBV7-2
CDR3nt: TGTGCCAGCAGCTTCGGAACAGGAGCGCAAACTGAAGCTTTCTTT
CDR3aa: CASSFGTGAQTEAFF

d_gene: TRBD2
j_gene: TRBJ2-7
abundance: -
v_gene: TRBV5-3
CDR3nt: TGTGCCAGGTCCCCCGCGGGAGAGAACTACGAGCAGTACTTC
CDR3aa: CARSPAGENYEQYF

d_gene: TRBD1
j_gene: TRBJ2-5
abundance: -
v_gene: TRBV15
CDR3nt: TGTGCCACCAGCACGGGACAGGGAAGGGAGACCCAGTACTTC
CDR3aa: CATSTGQGRETQYF

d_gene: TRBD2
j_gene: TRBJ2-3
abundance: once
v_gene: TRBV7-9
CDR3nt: TGTGCCAGCAGCTCAACGGGAGGCGGCACAGATACGCAGTATTTT
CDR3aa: CASSSTGGGTDTQYF

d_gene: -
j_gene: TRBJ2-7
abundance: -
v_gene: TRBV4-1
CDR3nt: TGCGCCAGCAGCCCGGTTACAGGAGGCGGCTACGAGCAGTACTTC
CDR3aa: CASSPVTGGGYEQYF

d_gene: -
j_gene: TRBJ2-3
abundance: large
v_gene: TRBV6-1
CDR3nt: TGTGCCAGCAGTGAAGCCCCAGGGTCCACAGATACGCAGTATTTT
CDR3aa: CASSEAPGSTDTQYF

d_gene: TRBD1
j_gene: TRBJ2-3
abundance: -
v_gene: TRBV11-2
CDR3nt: TGTGCCAGCAGCTATATACAGGGGAATACGCAGTATTTT
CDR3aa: CASSYIQGNTQYF

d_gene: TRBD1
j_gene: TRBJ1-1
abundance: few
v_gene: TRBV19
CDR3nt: TGTGCCAGTAGTACGGGACAGGCGAACACTGAAGCTTTCTTT
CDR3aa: CASSTGQANTEAFF

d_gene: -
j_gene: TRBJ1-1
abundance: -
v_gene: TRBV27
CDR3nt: TGTGCCAGCAGAGAACGGGGTGAAGCTTTCTTT
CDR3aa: CASRERGEAFF